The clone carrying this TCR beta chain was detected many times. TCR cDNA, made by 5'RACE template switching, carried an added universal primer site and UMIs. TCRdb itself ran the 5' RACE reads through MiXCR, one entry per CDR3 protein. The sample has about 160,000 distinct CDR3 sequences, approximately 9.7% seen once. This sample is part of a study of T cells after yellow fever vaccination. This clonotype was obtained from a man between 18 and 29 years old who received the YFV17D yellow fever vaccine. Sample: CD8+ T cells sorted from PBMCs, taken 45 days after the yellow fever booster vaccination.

The CDR3: CASSFYQGRETEAFF. As DNA, the CDR3 is TGTGCCAGCAGCTTCTATCAGGGTCGGGAGACTGAAGCTTTCTTT. This sequence joins TRBV7-9 and TRBJ1-1; a possible D gene is TRBD1 (5 bases). The CDR3 totals 15 residues. The germline gives CDR1 SEHNR, CDR2 FQNEAQ (reference sequence). V gave up 3 bases and J gave up 5 bases, with 16 bases separating them.